These T cell receptor beta chains were read from a single sample in a study of CD8 T cells in ankylosing spondylitis. One entry per CDR3 protein results from TCRdb running MiXCR on the 5' RACE reads. The sample contains under 250,000 distinct CDR3 sequences, 8% to 10% of which appear only once. Sequenced material: blood, either unsorted or a sorted T cell fraction (not recorded which). These receptors all come from a female donor with ankylosing spondylitis or in good health (not recorded which). CDR3s leave out the opening cysteine and the closing phenylalanine or tryptophan. Some rows have no size entry. The others give once, few or many, or a class for an expanded clone.

V gene,clone size,CDR3 protein
TRBV7-2,many,ASSLEGRRLQY
TRBV24-1,many,ATQGDNSYEQY
TRBV11-2,NA,ASSRDEQF
TRBV11-3,many,ASSLSWQGNTGELF
TRBV12-3/TRBV12-4,medium-sized,ASSPIAGGGEQF
TRBV6-1,NA,ASSDTTTSGITYEQY
TRBV28,few,ATRVGNQPQH
TRBV4-3,many,ASSQYRDLEQF
TRBV29-1,few,SVGVGTGYGYT
TRBV10-2,many,ASSESAGDGYT
TRBV4-2,many,ASSPSMNTEAF
TRBV7-2,many,ASSLGGASEQY
TRBV30,NA,AWSPWVAGDEQY
TRBV4-3,NA,ASSRLPSDTQY
TRBV10-3,many,AISESGRALDEQF
TRBV19,many,ASGDRFSGNTIY
TRBV7-2,few,ASSSYIRERGELF
TRBV20-1,many,SATLTDYGYT
TRBV4-3,many,ASSQVVRVGEQY
TRBV20-1,many,SAREAPNQPQH
TRBV20-1,many,SVQGTSGRAGF
TRBV6-2/TRBV6-3,many,ASSYTSGSPAYEQY
TRBV23-1,few,ASSGGGARGYT
TRBV5-1,many,ASSSNGDQETQY
TRBV7-2,few,ASSSGTSGIDEQF
TRBV18,many,ASSPLSTPDGTEAF
TRBV6-5,many,ASSRDGAYEQY
TRBV28,many,ASRTQGGTNTQY
TRBV5-1,few,ASSLGAGGEETQY
TRBV5-1,many,ASSLGQGSGYT
TRBV5-1,few,ASSTVAGGANEQF
TRBV20-1,few,SGTGWRLRDTEAF
TRBV6-4,NA,ASSGLPSYEQY
TRBV12-5,many,ASGLVPDRGSGYT
TRBV4-3,many,ASSPLARRTDTQY
TRBV3-1,many,ASSQAQVKGVSYGYT
TRBV7-9,few,ASSLIHREQF
TRBV20-1,many,SARPDREGEQY
TRBV7-2,many,ASSLAGDWRTQY
TRBV29-1,many,SVELGWTRREDTQY
TRBV6-5,few,ASSYGGEPRGYT
TRBV6-1,many,ASSDEGPTYEQY
TRBV30,many,AWSAPGQGGLYGYT
TRBV5-1,many,ASSLDRDLMNTEAF
TRBV4-3,many,ASSQGAEVRETQY
TRBV9,many,ASSVEGTSAAREQF
TRBV11-2,NA,ASERGPGELF
TRBV29-1,many,SVEVGFRTSGNDGELF
TRBV29-1,many,SARALYDTEAF
TRBV28,few,ASSSGPGSVETQY
TRBV6-2/TRBV6-3,many,ASSYPGGEQY
TRBV7-4,many,ASSLTRDYSYNEQF
TRBV29-1,many,SVEREGGGDEQF
TRBV28,many,ASSSHGTSYEQY